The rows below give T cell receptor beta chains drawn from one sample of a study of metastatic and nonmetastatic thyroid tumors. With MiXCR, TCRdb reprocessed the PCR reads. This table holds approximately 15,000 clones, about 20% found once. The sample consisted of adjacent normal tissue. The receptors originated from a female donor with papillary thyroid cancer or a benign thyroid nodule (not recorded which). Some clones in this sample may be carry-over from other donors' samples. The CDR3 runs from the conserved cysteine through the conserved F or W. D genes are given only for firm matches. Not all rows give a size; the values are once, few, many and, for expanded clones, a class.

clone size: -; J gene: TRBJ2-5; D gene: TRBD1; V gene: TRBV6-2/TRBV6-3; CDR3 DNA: TGTGCCAGCAGCCATTTGGGGACAGGGGTAGAGACCCAGTACTTC; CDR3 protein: CASSHLGTGVETQYF
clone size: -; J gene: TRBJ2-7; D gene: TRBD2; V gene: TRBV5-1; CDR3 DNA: TGCGCCAGCAGCGCACTAGCGGGGGGCCTCTACGAGCAGTACTTC; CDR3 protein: CASSALAGGLYEQYF
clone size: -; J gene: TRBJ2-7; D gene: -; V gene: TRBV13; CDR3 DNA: TGTGCCAGCAGCTTAGGAACTACCTTCTCCTACGAGCAGTACTTC; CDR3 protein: CASSLGTTFSYEQYF
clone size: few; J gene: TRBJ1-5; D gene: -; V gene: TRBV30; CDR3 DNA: -; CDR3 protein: CAWSFPTSGREEPQHF
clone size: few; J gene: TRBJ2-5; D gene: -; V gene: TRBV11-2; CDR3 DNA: TGTGCCAGCAGCCAAGAGAGCGTCGATCAAGAGACCCAGTACTTC; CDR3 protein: CASSQESVDQETQYF
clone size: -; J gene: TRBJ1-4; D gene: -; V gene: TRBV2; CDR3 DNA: TGTGCCAGCAGGAGGGCGGACCTCACGTGGAAAAAACTGTTTTTT; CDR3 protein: CASRRADLTWKKLFF
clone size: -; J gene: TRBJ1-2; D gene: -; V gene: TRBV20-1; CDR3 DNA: TGCAGTGCCGGCGGGCTCCTGAGTGGCTACACCTTC; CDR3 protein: CSAGGLLSGYTF
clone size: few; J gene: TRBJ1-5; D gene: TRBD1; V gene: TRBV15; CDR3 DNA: TGTGCCACCAGCAGAGGGACAGGGAAGGATCAGCCCCAGCATTTT; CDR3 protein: CATSRGTGKDQPQHF
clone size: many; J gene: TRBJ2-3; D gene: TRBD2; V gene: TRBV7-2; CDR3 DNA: TGTGCCAGCAGCTTAGGGCTAGCGGGAGGGCGGAGCACAGATACGCAGTATTTT; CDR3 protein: CASSLGLAGGRSTDTQYF
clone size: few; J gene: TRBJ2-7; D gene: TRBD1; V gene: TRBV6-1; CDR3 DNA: TGTGCCAGCAGTGCTAAAGGGACAGGGGTCTACGAGCAGTACTTC; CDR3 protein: CASSAKGTGVYEQYF
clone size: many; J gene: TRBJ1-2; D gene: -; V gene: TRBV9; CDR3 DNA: TGTGCCAGCAGCGTAGACGGGAGAGGGGGGCCCCCTGGCTACACCTTC; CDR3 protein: CASSVDGRGGPPGYTF
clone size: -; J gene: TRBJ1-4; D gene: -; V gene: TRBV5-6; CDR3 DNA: TGTGCCAGCAGTACTGCAGGGCTTGGTGAAAAACTGTTTTTT; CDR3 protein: CASSTAGLGEKLFF
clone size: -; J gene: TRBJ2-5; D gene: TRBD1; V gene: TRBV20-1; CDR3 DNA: TGCAGTGCTAGCGGACAGGGTGTAAGGCAAGAGACCCAGTACTTC; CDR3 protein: CSASGQGVRQETQYF
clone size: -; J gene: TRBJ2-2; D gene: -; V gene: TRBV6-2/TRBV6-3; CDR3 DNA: TGTGCCAGCAGGGACGGGGAGCTGTTTTTT; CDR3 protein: CASRDGELFF
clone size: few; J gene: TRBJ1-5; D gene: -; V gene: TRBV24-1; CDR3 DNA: TGTGCCAGCGGAACTCCTATGGACACCTCTAGCAATCAGCCCCAGCATTTT; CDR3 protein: CASGTPMDTSSNQPQHF
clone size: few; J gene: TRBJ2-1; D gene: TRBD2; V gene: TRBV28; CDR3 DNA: TGTGCCAGCAGTTTTGGGCTAGCGGTAGCCAATGAGCAGTTCTTC; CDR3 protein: CASSFGLAVANEQFF
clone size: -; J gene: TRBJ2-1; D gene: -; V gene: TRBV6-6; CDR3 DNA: TGTGCCAGCAGTTACTTCTCAGAGGTCTCCTACAATGAGCAGTTCTTC; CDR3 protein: CASSYFSEVSYNEQFF
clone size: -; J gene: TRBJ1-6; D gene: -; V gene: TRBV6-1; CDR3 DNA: TGTGCCAGCAGTTTCAGGGGAGGATCCTATAATTCACCCCTCCACTTT; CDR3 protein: CASSFRGGSYNSPLHF
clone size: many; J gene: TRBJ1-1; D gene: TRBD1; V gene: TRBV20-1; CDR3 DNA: TGCAGTGCCCAACAGGGGTCCAACACTGAAGCTTTCTTT; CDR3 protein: CSAQQGSNTEAFF
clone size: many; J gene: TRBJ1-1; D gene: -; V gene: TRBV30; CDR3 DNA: TGTGCCTGGAGTACGGGGCTGTCGCACACTGAAGCTTTCTTT; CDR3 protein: CAWSTGLSHTEAFF
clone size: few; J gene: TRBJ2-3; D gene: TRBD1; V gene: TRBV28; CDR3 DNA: TGTGCCAGCATTCCTACCGGGACAGGTAGCACAGATACGCAGTATTTT; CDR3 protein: CASIPTGTGSTDTQYF